The 4 T cell receptor beta chains listed next were all sequenced from one sample in a study of identical twins. Via MiXCR, TCRdb re-called the 5' RACE reads, giving one row per CDR3 protein. The sample shows about 490,000 distinct CDR3 sequences, 13% to 15% of them seen only once. These records were also assigned to another study, of yellow fever vaccine responses in identical twins.

Sequenced: CD4+ T cells sorted from blood. The receptors derive from a woman under 30 in good health.

V is TRBV6-1 and J is TRBJ1-4; D unclear. The CDR3 is made up of 16 amino acids. V was trimmed by 6 bases and J by 4 bases, leaving 18 bases between them. CDR1 is MNHNS and CDR2 is SASEGT in the germline V gene. CDR3 loop: CASRRSIHPLNEKLFF. In DNA form, the CDR3 reads TGTGCCAGCAGACGCTCTATACATCCTCTTAATGAAAAACTGTTTTTT.

This clonotype was detected only a few times. The rearrangement uses TRBV5-1 and TRBJ2-7; possible D gene TRBD2, 6 bases. Trimming took 0 bases from V and 7 from J, leaving 11 bases between them. Germline CDR1 reads SGHRS; CDR2 reads YFSETQ. The CDR3 has 13 residues. CDR3 nucleotides: TGCGCCAGCAGCTTGGGGGACTGGGGTGAGCAGTACGTC. It encodes CASSLGDWGEQYV.

This clonotype was observed a handful of times. V usage is TRBV5-1 and J usage is TRBJ1-1, with D possibly being TRBD1 (6 bases). Germline V gene data show CDR1 as SGHRS and CDR2 as YFSETQ. The CDR3 contains 14 residues. V was shortened by 2 bases and J by 1 base, with 9 bases between the two germline ends. Here the CDR3 reads CASSFSGQNTEAFF. The CDR3 nucleotides read TGCGCCAGCAGCTTTTCGGGACAGAACACTGAAGCTTTCTTT. Full variable domain (remainder filled in from reference TRBV5-1 and TRBJ1-1): KAGVTQTPRYLIKTRGQQVTLSCSPISGHRSVSWYQQTPGQGLQFLFEYFSETQRNKGNFPGRFSGRQFSNSRSEMNVSTLELGDSALYLCASSFSGQNTEAFFGQGTRLTVV.

This chain connects TRBV20-1 to TRBJ2-5; a possible D gene is TRBD1 (5 bases). Germline-derived CDR1 and CDR2 are DFQATT and SNEGSKA (reference sequence). V was clipped by 4 bases and J by 2 bases, with 14 bases between them. The CDR3 loop spans 14 amino acids. CDR3 sequence (DNA): TGCAGTGCTAAACCCGGACACCCTCAAGAGACCCAGTACTTC. Amino acid sequence: CSAKPGHPQETQYF.